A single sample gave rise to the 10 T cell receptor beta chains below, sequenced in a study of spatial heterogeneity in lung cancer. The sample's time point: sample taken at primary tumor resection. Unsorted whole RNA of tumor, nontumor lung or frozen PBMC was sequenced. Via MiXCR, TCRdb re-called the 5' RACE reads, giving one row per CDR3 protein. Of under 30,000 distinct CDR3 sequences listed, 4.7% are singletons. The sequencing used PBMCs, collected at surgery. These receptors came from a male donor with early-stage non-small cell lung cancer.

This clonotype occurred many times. This CDR3 is CASSLARTSGTTDTQYF. In DNA form, the CDR3 reads TGTGCCAGCAGCTTAGCCCGGACTAGCGGGACAACAGATACGCAGTATTTT. This chain joins TRBV7-6 and TRBJ2-3, with 12 bases matching TRBD2. Looked up from germline, CDR1 is SGHVS and CDR2 is FNYEAQ. The CDR3 is 17 residues long. The trim removed 0 bases at V and 3 bases at J, leaving 4 bases unmatched.

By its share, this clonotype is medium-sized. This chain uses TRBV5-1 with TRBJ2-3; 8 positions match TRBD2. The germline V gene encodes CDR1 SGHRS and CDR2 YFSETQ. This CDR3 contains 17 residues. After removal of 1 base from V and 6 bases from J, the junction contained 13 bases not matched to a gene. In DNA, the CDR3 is TGCGCCAGCAGCTTGAGGGCTAGCGGAGCGGGGGCCGATACGCAGTATTTT. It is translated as CASSLRASGAGADTQYF. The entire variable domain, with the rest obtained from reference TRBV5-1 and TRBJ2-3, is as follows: KAGVTQTPRYLIKTRGQQVTLSCSPISGHRSVSWYQQTPGQGLQFLFEYFSETQRNKGNFPGRFSGRQFSNSRSEMNVSTLELGDSALYLCASSLRASGAGADTQYFGPGTRLTVL.

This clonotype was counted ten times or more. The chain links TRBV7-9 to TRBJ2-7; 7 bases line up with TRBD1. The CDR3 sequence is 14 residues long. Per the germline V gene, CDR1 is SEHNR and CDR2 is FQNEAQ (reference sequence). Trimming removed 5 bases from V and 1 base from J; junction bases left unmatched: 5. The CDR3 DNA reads TGTGCCAGCAGCCGACCGGGACAGTCCTACGAGCAGTACTTC. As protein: CASSRPGQSYEQYF.

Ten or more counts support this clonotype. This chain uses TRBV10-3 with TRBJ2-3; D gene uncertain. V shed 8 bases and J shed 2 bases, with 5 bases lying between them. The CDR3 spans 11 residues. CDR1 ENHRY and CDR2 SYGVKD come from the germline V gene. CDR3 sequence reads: CAIGPTDTQYF. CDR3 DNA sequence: TGTGCCATCGGACCCACAGATACGCAGTATTTT.

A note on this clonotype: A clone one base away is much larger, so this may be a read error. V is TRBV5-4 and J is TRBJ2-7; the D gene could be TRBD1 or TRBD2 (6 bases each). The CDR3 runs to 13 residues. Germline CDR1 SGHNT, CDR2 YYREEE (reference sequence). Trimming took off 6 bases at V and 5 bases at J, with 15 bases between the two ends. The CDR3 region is CASNGGPSDEQYF. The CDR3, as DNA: TGTGCCAGCAACGGGGGCCCGTCGGACGAGCAGTACTTC.

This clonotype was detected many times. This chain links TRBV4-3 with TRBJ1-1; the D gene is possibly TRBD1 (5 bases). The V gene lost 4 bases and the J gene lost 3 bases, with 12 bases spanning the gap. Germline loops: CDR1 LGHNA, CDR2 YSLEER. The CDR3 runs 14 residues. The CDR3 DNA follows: TGCGCCAGCAGCCTCCGGCGCAGGGACACTGAAGCTTTCTTT. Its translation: CASSLRRRDTEAFF.

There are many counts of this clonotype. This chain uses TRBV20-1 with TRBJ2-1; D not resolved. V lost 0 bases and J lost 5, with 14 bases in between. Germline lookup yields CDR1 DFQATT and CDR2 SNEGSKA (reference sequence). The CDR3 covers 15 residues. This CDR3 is CSARDDLRYNNEQFF. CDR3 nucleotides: TGCAGTGCTAGAGACGACCTCAGGTATAACAATGAGCAGTTCTTC.

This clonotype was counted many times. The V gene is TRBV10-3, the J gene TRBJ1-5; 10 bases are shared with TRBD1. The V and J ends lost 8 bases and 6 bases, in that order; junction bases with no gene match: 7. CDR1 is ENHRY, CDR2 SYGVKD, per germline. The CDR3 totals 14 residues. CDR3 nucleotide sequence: TGTGCCATCGCTGGACAGGGGGTGGGTCAGCCCCAGCATTTT. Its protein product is CAIAGQGVGQPQHF.

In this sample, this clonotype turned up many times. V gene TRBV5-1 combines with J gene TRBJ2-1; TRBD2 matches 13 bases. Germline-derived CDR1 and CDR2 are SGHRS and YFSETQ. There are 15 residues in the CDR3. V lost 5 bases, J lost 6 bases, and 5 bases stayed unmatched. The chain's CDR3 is CASRPTSGRVNEQFF. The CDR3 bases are TGCGCCAGCAGGCCTACTAGCGGGAGGGTCAATGAGCAGTTCTTC.

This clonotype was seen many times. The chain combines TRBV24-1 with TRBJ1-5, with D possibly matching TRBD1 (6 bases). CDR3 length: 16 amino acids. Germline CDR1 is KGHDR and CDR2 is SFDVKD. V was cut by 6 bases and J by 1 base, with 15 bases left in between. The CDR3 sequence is CATSSSTGASNQPQHF. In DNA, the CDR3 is TGTGCCACCAGTTCCTCGACGGGGGCGAGCAATCAGCCCCAGCATTTT.